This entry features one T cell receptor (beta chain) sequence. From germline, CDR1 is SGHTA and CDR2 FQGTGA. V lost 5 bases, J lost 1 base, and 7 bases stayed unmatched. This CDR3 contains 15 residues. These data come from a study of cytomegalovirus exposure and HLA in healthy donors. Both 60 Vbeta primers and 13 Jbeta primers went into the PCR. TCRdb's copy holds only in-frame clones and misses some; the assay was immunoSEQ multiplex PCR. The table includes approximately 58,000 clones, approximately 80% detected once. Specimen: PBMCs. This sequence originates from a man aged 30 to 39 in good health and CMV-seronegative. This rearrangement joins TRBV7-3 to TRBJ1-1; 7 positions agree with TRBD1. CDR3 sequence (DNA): TGTGCCAGCAGCAGGGGGACAGCGACGAACACTGAAGCTTTCTTT. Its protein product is CASSRGTATNTEAFF. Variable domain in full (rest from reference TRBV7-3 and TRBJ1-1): GAGVSQTPSNKVTEKGKYVELRCDPISGHTALYWYRQSLGQGPEFLIYFQGTGAADDSGLPNDRFFAVRPEGSVSTLKIQRTERGDSAVYLCASSRGTATNTEAFFGQGTRLTVV.